A single sample is the source of the 15 T cell receptor beta chains below, sequenced in a study of T cell clusters in autoimmune cytopenias. TRB rearrangements were amplified by touch-down multiplex PCR with mixed TRB-A/B primers. TCRdb re-analyzed the multiplex PCR reads; it lists each CDR3 protein once, without DNA. The table for this sample gives roughly 15,000 distinct CDR3 sequences. TRB was amplified from 250 ng of peripheral blood genomic DNA per sample. The same data also went into a second study, on T cell repertoires in aging, cancer and after chemotherapy.

Specimen: peripheral blood. All receptors come from a human donor in good health.

The V gene is TRBV19, the J gene TRBJ1-6; absent DNA, TCRdb's TRBD1 call cannot be checked. CDR3 length: 15 residues. Germline values: CDR1 LNHDA, CDR2 SQIVND (reference sequence). CDR3 amino acids: CASSIRDRGSSPLHF.

V and J are TRBV27 and TRBJ2-7. Germline V gives CDR1 MNHEY, CDR2 SMNVEV (reference sequence). The CDR3 covers 13 residues. The CDR3 sequence is CASSRAASYEQYF.

The gene calls are TRBV28 and TRBJ1-2; the D gene TCRdb calls, TRBD1, cannot be checked with no DNA. CDR3 length: 15 residues. Per germline, CDR1 MDHEN and CDR2 SYDVKM. CDR3: CASREMGQGDYGYTF.

The chain carries TRBV5-5 and TRBJ2-7; without DNA, the TCRdb call of TRBD1 cannot be checked. The CDR3 is made up of 14 amino acids. Germline V CDR1 and CDR2: SGHKS, YYEKEE (reference sequence). The CDR3 region is CASSPDRGPYEQYF.

V usage is TRBV6-2 or TRBV6-3 and J usage is TRBJ1-5; TCRdb returns TRBD1, unconfirmable since there is no DNA. CDR3 size: 14 residues. Per germline, CDR1 MNHEY and CDR2 SVGEGT. The chain's CDR3 is CASGTYYSNQPQHF.

This clonotype shows up as medium-sized by frequency. V and J are TRBV29-1 and TRBJ2-1; TCRdb proposes TRBD2, but this gene call is untestable without DNA. The germline CDR1 and CDR2 sequences are SQVTM and ANQGSEA. This CDR3 is built from 13 residues. The CDR3 reads CSVGTSAYNEQFF.

J is TRBJ2-1 and V is TRBV12-3 or TRBV12-4. This CDR3 contains 12 residues. The CDR3 reads CASSLTYNEQFF.

Considering frequency, this clonotype is medium-sized. The chain combines TRBV29-1 with TRBJ2-3; TCRdb's D call of TRBD1 is untestable without DNA. Germline-derived CDR1 and CDR2 are SQVTM and ANQGSEA. The CDR3 totals 15 residues. CDR3: CSVEPRGERTDTQYF.

This chain connects TRBV24-1 to TRBJ2-1; the TRBD1 assignment by TCRdb is unverifiable without DNA. The germline gives CDR1 KGHDR, CDR2 SFDVKD. The CDR3 is 15 amino acids. CDR3 in amino acids: CATSPAGAGAGEQFF.

This chain uses TRBV19 with TRBJ2-7; TCRdb proposes TRBD1, but this gene call is untestable without DNA. This CDR3 is 14 amino acids long. Germline V gene data show CDR1 as LNHDA and CDR2 as SQIVND (reference sequence). CDR3 sequence reads: CASSTWDTDHEQYF.

The genes are TRBV5-6 and TRBJ1-5; there is no DNA to check the TCRdb D call of TRBD1. This CDR3 is built from 14 residues. Germline loops: CDR1 SGHDT, CDR2 YYEEEE. The CDR3: CASSLNRGFQPQHF.

The chain uses TRBV6-5 and TRBJ2-7; TCRdb returns TRBD1, unconfirmable since there is no DNA. In germline, CDR1 is MNHEY, CDR2 SVGAGI. The CDR3 has 14 amino acids. The CDR3 sequence is CASSYSGTDYEQYF.

V and J are TRBV5-5 and TRBJ2-1; as DNA is missing, the TRBD1 call by TCRdb cannot be tested. Germline-derived CDR1 and CDR2 are SGHKS and YYEKEE (reference sequence). CDR3 size: 14 residues. The CDR3 reads CASSSPGQGGEQFF.

This chain connects TRBV12-3 or TRBV12-4 to TRBJ2-3. The CDR3 has 15 amino acids. The CDR3 region is CASSLAAISTDTQYF.

The CDR3 reads CARSPGLACEQFF. The gene calls are TRBV6-1 and TRBJ2-1; TCRdb's D call, TRBD2, is unchecked because there is no DNA. The germline V gene has CDR1 MNHNS and CDR2 SASEGT. The CDR3 sequence is 13 residues long.